The T cell receptor beta chain under discussion was sequenced for a study of T cell responses to AZD1222 COVID-19 vaccine. Study information: Second-dose intervals near 4 or 12 weeks were combined. Study observations and caveats: There were repertoire samples only from the period after the peak T cell response.

Repertoires were generated with immunoSEQ multiplex PCR, while TCRdb's copy carries only in-frame clones and drops some. The table records roughly 140,000 clones, about 93% of them present only once. As concerns this clone: Its target is unknown.

The CDR3 extends over 16 amino acids. The germline CDR1 and CDR2 sequences are SGHTA and FQGNSA. V was shortened by 1 base and J by 1 base, with 13 bases between the two germline ends. The clonotype comes from an adult in good health. The sample was peripheral blood, taken on day 0 of AZD1222 vaccination. The rearrangement links TRBV7-2 to TRBJ1-1, with no clear D. Here the CDR3 reads CASSLGGSGRNTEAFF. CDR3 DNA: TGTGCCAGCAGCTTAGGCGGATCCGGTCGGAACACTGAAGCTTTCTTT.